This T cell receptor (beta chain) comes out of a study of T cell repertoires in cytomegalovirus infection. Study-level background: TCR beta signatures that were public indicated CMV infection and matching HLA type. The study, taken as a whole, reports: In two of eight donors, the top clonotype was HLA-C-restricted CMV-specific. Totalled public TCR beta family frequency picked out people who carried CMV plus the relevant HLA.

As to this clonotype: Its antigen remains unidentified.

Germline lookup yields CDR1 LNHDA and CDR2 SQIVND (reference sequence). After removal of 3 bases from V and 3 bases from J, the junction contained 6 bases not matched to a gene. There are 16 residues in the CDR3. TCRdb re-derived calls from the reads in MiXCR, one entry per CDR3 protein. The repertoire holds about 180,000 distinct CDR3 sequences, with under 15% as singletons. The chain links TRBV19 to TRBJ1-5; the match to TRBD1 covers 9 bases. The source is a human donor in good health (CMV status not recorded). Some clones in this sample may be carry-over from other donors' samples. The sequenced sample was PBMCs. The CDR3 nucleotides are TGTGCCAGTAGTATGACCGGGACAGGGATCAATCAGCCCCAGCATTTT. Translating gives CASSMTGTGINQPQHF.